One sample yielded the 22 T cell receptor beta chains listed below, sequenced in a study of CD8 T cells in Susac syndrome. An input of roughly 0.5 to 1 ug of RNA was subjected to reverse transcription using random hexamers. MiXCR, run by TCRdb on the immunoSEQ multiplex PCR reads, gives a single entry per CDR3 protein. The table lists under 150,000 distinct CDR3 sequences, over 80% of them singletons. The sample was CD8+ T cells from PBMCs. The receptors come from a human donor with multiple sclerosis.

The chain carries TRBV6-2 or TRBV6-3 and TRBJ2-1; D might be TRBD2 (5 bases). CDR3 length: 15 amino acids. The germline CDR1 and CDR2 sequences are MNHEY and SVGEGT. V lost 2 bases and J lost 1, with 9 bases in between. The CDR3 DNA is TGTGCCAGCAGTTACGGAGGCGGGTCCTACAATGAGCAGTTCTTC. Translation: CASSYGGGSYNEQFF.

In this sample, this clonotype turned up once. This chain joins TRBV27 and TRBJ2-7; D might be TRBD2 (6 bases). CDR1 MNHEY and CDR2 SMNVEV come from the germline V gene (reference sequence). This CDR3 is 13 amino acids long. The V and J ends lost 6 bases and 5 bases respectively, with 14 bases between them. The CDR3 DNA reads TGTGCCAGCAGCTTCGGGGGAGCGGACGAGCAGTACTTC. This sequence encodes CASSFGGADEQYF.

The V and J genes are TRBV12-3 or TRBV12-4 and TRBJ2-4; perhaps TRBD2 as D (10 bases). This CDR3 contains 16 residues. V was trimmed by 8 bases and J by 5 bases, leaving 22 bases between them. The CDR3 DNA reads TGTGCCAGCGGGACAGGGTCTAGCGGGAGTCAAAACATTCAGTACTTC. This translates into CASGTGSSGSQNIQYF.

CDR3 nucleotide sequence: TGCGCCAGCAGCTTGGCCGACAGCACCGGGGAGCTGTTTTTT. It specifies CASSLADSTGELFF. This sequence joins TRBV5-1 and TRBJ2-2; D may be TRBD1 (5 bases). CDR3 size: 14 residues. Trimming left V 0 bases short and J 4 bases short, with 7 bases between. Germline CDR1 SGHRS, CDR2 YFSETQ.

As to this clonotype: At one boundary the junction diverges from the germline segment, which might be a read error. V usage is TRBV19 and J usage is TRBJ1-2; 7 nucleotides agree with TRBD1. CDR3 size: 16 residues. Germline-derived CDR1 and CDR2 are LNHDA and SQIVND (reference sequence). The CDR3: CASNVLSGTDNYGHTF. Written as DNA, the CDR3 is TGTGCCAGTAATGTGTTATCCGGGACAGATAACTATGGCCACACCTTC.

V and J are TRBV15 and TRBJ2-1; unclear D gene. V was trimmed by 0 bases and J by 2 bases, leaving 5 bases between them. CDR1 is LNHNV and CDR2 is YYDKDF in the germline V gene (reference sequence). This CDR3 comprises 14 residues. The CDR3 DNA reads TGTGCCACCAGCAGAGATATGACCTACAATGAGCAGTTCTTC. Translated, it gives CATSRDMTYNEQFF. Looking up the rest from reference TRBV15 and TRBJ2-1 gives the full variable domain: DAMVIQNPRYQVTQFGKPVTLSCSQTLNHNVMYWYQQKSSQAPKLLFHYYDKDFNNEADTPDNFQSRRPNTSFCFLDIRSPGLGDTAMYLCATSRDMTYNEQFFGPGTRLTVL.

The gene calls are TRBV12-3 or TRBV12-4 and TRBJ2-7; D remains ambiguous. The CDR3 contains 12 residues. V was clipped by 1 base and J by 11 bases, with 12 bases between them. The CDR3 DNA is TGTGCCAGCAGTTTAGTCTTTGGGTTAAAGTACGTC. This gives the protein CASSLVFGLKYV.

The chain has TRBV5-1 and TRBJ2-5; 9 nucleotides align to TRBD1. Germline CDR1 is SGHRS and CDR2 is YFSETQ. The CDR3 sequence is 16 residues long. V lost 2 bases and J lost 5; bases outside the gene matches: 10. CDR3: CASSFFGTGPRETQYF. The CDR3 nucleotides read TGCGCCAGCAGCTTCTTTGGGACAGGGCCTAGGGAGACCCAGTACTTC.

This chain connects TRBV2 to TRBJ2-1; TRBD1 agrees at 9 bases. The V gene end was trimmed by 8 bases and the J gene end by 3 bases; junction bases not matched to a gene: 2. CDR1 SNHLY and CDR2 FYNNEI come from the germline V gene. The CDR3 spans 13 residues. CDR3 residues: CASWDRDYNEQFF. CDR3 nucleotide sequence: TGTGCCAGCTGGGACAGGGACTACAATGAGCAGTTCTTC.

The rearrangement uses TRBV7-9 and TRBJ1-3, with unresolved D. CDR1 SEHNR and CDR2 FQNEAQ come from the germline V gene (reference sequence). V lost 10 bases and J 2 bases, leaving 15 bases between the germline ends. This CDR3 is built from 14 residues. CDR3 loop: CAIPLALPGNTIYF. The DNA of the CDR3 is TGTGCCATCCCGTTGGCTCTCCCTGGAAACACCATATATTTT.

CDR3 in amino acids: CASSLPRLVGDNEQFF. The CDR3 DNA follows: TGTGCCAGCAGCTTACCTCGACTAGTGGGTGACAATGAGCAGTTCTTC. The rearrangement joins TRBV7-8 to TRBJ2-1; TRBD2 might be the D (6 bases). CDR3 length: 16 residues. Germline values: CDR1 SGHVS, CDR2 FQNEAQ. V dropped 2 bases and J dropped 5 bases, with 16 bases sitting between them.

The CDR3 DNA is TGTGCCAGCAGTGTCAGCAGAGGGTTTAGCACAGATACGCAGTATTTT. Translation gives CASSVSRGFSTDTQYF. The chain carries TRBV6-1 and TRBJ2-3, with D perhaps matching TRBD2 (5 bases). The V gene lost 4 bases and the J gene lost 0 bases, with 14 bases spanning the gap. The CDR3 totals 16 residues. Germline loops: CDR1 MNHNS, CDR2 SASEGT.

This clonotype was counted between two and nine times. V gene TRBV4-1 combines with J gene TRBJ2-5; 11 bases line up with TRBD2. The germline V gene has CDR1 MGHRA and CDR2 YSYEKL. This CDR3 spans 15 amino acids. V was pared by 3 bases and J by 7 bases, with 7 bases of the junction left unmatched. DNA of the CDR3: TGCGCCAGCAGCCAGACTAGCGGGATCGAAGGGACCCAGTACTTC. Translating it yields CASSQTSGIEGTQYF.

The chain couples TRBV29-1 to TRBJ1-2; tentative D call: TRBD1 (5 bases). V was cut by 5 bases and J by 4 bases, with 17 bases left in between. The CDR3 loop spans 14 amino acids. Germline V gene data show CDR1 as SQVTM and CDR2 as ANQGSEA. The CDR3 DNA is TGCAGCGTTCCCGGACTTCCGAGGGGCTATGGCTACACCTTC. Amino acids: CSVPGLPRGYGYTF.

V and J are TRBV5-1 and TRBJ2-5; TRBD2 matches 11 bases. The germline CDR1 and CDR2 sequences are SGHRS and YFSETQ. The CDR3 length is 16 residues. V shed 4 bases, J shed 2 bases, and the junction held 7 bases outside the gene matches. Here the CDR3 reads CASSQRLAGQQETQYF. DNA for the CDR3: TGCGCCAGCAGCCAAAGACTAGCGGGACAACAAGAGACCCAGTACTTC. The entire variable domain, with the rest obtained from reference TRBV5-1 and TRBJ2-5, is as follows: KAGVTQTPRYLIKTRGQQVTLSCSPISGHRSVSWYQQTPGQGLQFLFEYFSETQRNKGNFPGRFSGRQFSNSRSEMNVSTLELGDSALYLCASSQRLAGQQETQYFGPGTRLLVL.

V is TRBV20-1 and J is TRBJ2-2; perhaps TRBD2 as D (5 bases). The length of the CDR3 is 13 residues. The V and J ends lost 1 base and 6 bases respectively, with 9 bases between them. Per germline, CDR1 DFQATT and CDR2 SNEGSKA (reference sequence). DNA of the CDR3: TGCAGTGCTAGAGTGTGGGAGTCCGGGGAGCTGTTTTTT. Translation: CSARVWESGELFF.

This clonotype has just one count. The chain employs TRBV4-1 and TRBJ2-5; TRBD2 aligns across 11 bases. The length of the CDR3 is 16 residues. Germline trimming cut 3 bases from V and 5 bases from J; bases unmatched to any gene: 8. Germline lookup yields CDR1 MGHRA and CDR2 YSYEKL. The CDR3 reads CASSHSIAGGRETQYF. The CDR3 coding sequence is TGCGCCAGCAGCCACTCAATAGCGGGGGGGCGGGAGACCCAGTACTTC.

The gene calls are TRBV29-1 and TRBJ1-6, with a possible D match to TRBD1 (6 bases). Germline V gene data show CDR1 as SQVTM and CDR2 as ANQGSEA. Trimming took off 7 bases at V and 5 bases at J, with 6 bases between the two ends. The CDR3 loop spans 11 amino acids. The CDR3 DNA follows: TGCAGCGCAGGGGATAATTCACCCCTCCACTTT. Translated, it gives CSAGDNSPLHF.

The chain recombines TRBV10-3 with TRBJ1-1; 7 nucleotides line up with TRBD1. CDR3 length equals 14 residues. Per germline, CDR1 ENHRY and CDR2 SYGVKD. The trim removed 6 bases at V and 5 bases at J, leaving 9 bases unmatched. This CDR3 is CAISQGGEVTEAFF. In DNA, the CDR3 is TGTGCCATCAGCCAGGGGGGTGAGGTGACTGAAGCTTTCTTT.

V is TRBV12-3 or TRBV12-4 and J is TRBJ1-2, with D maybe TRBD1 (6 bases). The length of the CDR3 is 14 residues. V lost 5 bases and J lost 4, with 14 bases in between. The CDR3 DNA reads as TGTGCCAGCAGTCCTACGACAGGCCCCTATGGCTACACCTTC. Translating it yields CASSPTTGPYGYTF.

The chain is built from TRBV4-1 and TRBJ1-1; D unclear. The CDR3 length is 19 residues. Trimming took 2 bases from V and 6 from J, leaving 28 bases between them. Germline V lookup: CDR1 MGHRA, CDR2 YSYEKL. CDR3 sequence: CASSQPPLTPLAGKAEAFF. The CDR3 DNA follows: TGCGCCAGCAGCCAACCACCCCTTACCCCCCTGGCGGGGAAAGCTGAAGCTTTCTTT.

CDR3 in amino acids: CAGSTPGTEQYV. The CDR3 region has the DNA TGTGCCGGTAGCACTCCAGGGACCGAGCAGTACGTC. The chain recombines TRBV12-3 or TRBV12-4 with TRBJ2-7; either TRBD1 or TRBD2 may supply D (5 bases each). The CDR3 length is 12 residues. V lost 11 bases to trimming and J lost 6 bases, with 17 bases between them.